This paragraph covers one T cell receptor beta chain sequence. The antigen is not known. The sample belongs to a study of a mutant IDH1 vaccine in newly diagnosed glioma. Study summary: Vaccines were begun 4-6 weeks after radiotherapy alone, or with temozolomide cycles. Patients previously underwent radiotherapy, temozolomide, or both, and most underwent both.

Measured with immunoSEQ multiplex PCR; TCRdb has only the in-frame clones, and not every one. The sample carries more than 50,000 clones, about 61% recorded once. Indicated time point: week 47, end of study. Every vaccine dose comprised 300 ug of mutant IDH1 20-mer peptide plus topical imiquimod. Patients in the study were vaccinated eight times, receiving shots in weeks 1, 3, 5, 7, 11, 15, 19 and 23. The sample here was peripheral blood mononuclear cells (PBMCs), taken from a glioma patient whose treatment included an IDH1 peptide vaccine. This TCR was sampled from a man aged 40-50 years with glioma. Some clones in this sample may be carry-over from other donors' samples.

The CDR3 loop is CASSIRGTDNSPLHF. The CDR3 nucleotides read TGTGCCAGTAGTATCCGGGGGACAGATAATTCACCCCTCCACTTT. The chain recombines TRBV19 with TRBJ1-6, with 7 bases aligning to TRBD1. After removal of 3 bases from V and 5 bases from J, the junction contained 4 bases not matched to a gene. Germline loops: CDR1 LNHDA, CDR2 SQIVND (reference sequence). The CDR3 covers 15 residues.